This is a list of T cell receptor beta chains from one sample in a study of blood T cell repertoires in COVID-19. The data were produced by immunoSEQ multiplex PCR, yet TCRdb's version contains in-frame clones alone and is incomplete. The sample carries about 76,000 clones, around 87% recorded once. Sequences were obtained from peripheral blood. The receptors here all came from a human donor in a cohort sampled during active COVID-19. Each CDR3 is given with its conserved first and last residue. The D gene is left open where the match is weak. Clone sizes are given selectively: once, few, many, or a class where the clone is expanded.

>TRBD2|TRBV18|TRBJ2-5|NA
TGTGCCAGCTCACCTCCACTAGCGGGGGTGAAGACCCAGTACTTC
CASSPPLAGVKTQYF
>NA|TRBV6-2/TRBV6-3|TRBJ1-2|NA
TGTGCCAGCAGTCGAGGACAGCCGTCCTATGGCTACACCTTC
CASSRGQPSYGYTF
>TRBD1|TRBV9|TRBJ1-6|NA
TGTGCCAGCAGCGTCGGACAGGGTGGAACCGGTTCACCCCTCCACTTT
CASSVGQGGTGSPLHF
>NA|TRBV4-1|TRBJ2-4|NA
TGCGCCAGCAGCCAAAGTATGTCCAGGCCCCCTCCGTCCAAAAACATTCAGTACTTC
CASSQSMSRPPPSKNIQYF
>NA|TRBV24-1|TRBJ2-3|NA
TGTGCCACCAGTGCCGGACAAACTAGCACAGATACGCAGTATTTT
CATSAGQTSTDTQYF
>NA|TRBV6-5|TRBJ2-7|NA
TGTGCCAGCAGTTTGACAGGTTCCTACGAGCAGTACTTC
CASSLTGSYEQYF
>NA|TRBV19|TRBJ2-7|NA
TGTGCCAGTAGTACAATCGGCAGGTCCTACGAGCAGTACTTC
CASSTIGRSYEQYF
>NA|TRBV3-1/TRBV3-2|TRBJ2-2|NA
TGTGCCAGCAGCCAAGACTACTCGGCGGTCGGGGAGCTGTTTTTT
CASSQDYSAVGELFF
>NA|TRBV18|TRBJ2-2|many
TGTGCCAGCTCACCAGATCAGGTGGCAGGGAACACCGGGGAGCTGTTTTTT
CASSPDQVAGNTGELFF
>NA|TRBV10-1|TRBJ2-5|few
TGCGCCAGCAGTGAGTCGAAAGGAGCGGAGACCCAGTACTTC
CASSESKGAETQYF
>NA|TRBV28|TRBJ2-3|NA
TGTGCCAGCAGTTTAGAGGGGGGGGCTTCTAATACGCAGTATTTT
CASSLEGGASNTQYF
>TRBD2|TRBV19|TRBJ2-3|NA
TGTGCCAGCGGGACTAGCGGGGCCCCAGATACGCAGTATTTT
CASGTSGAPDTQYF
>NA|TRBV6-5|TRBJ1-3|NA
TGTGCCAGCAGTTACTCGCGGAGCTCTGGAAACACCATATATTTT
CASSYSRSSGNTIYF
>NA|TRBV7-2|TRBJ2-3|NA
TGTGCCAGCAGCCCTAGGGCCAGGGGTCAGGCAGATACGCAGTATTTT
CASSPRARGQADTQYF
>NA|TRBV7-9|TRBJ2-2|NA
TGTGCCAGCAACCGTCCGGGACTCACCGCGAACACCGGGGAGCTGTTTTTT
CASNRPGLTANTGELFF
>NA|TRBV6-6|TRBJ2-2|NA
TGTGCCAGCAGTTACTCTCCGTACACCGGGGAGCTGTTTTTT
CASSYSPYTGELFF
>TRBD1|TRBV6-5|TRBJ1-5|NA
TGTGCCAGCAGCGGGACAGGGGGGAATCAGCCCCAGCATTTT
CASSGTGGNQPQHF
>TRBD1|TRBV27|TRBJ1-5|NA
TGTGCCAGCAGTGCCGGGACAGCTTTTAGCAATCAGCCCCAGCATTTT
CASSAGTAFSNQPQHF
>NA|TRBV18|TRBJ1-1|NA
TGTGCCAGCTCACCAGGGGCGGACACTGAAGCTTTCTTT
CASSPGADTEAFF
>NA|TRBV2|TRBJ2-1|few
TGTGCCAGCACAGAGGACGGGGACAATGAGCAGTTCTTC
CASTEDGDNEQFF
>NA|TRBV7-2|TRBJ2-5|NA
TGTGCCAGCAGCGCCTACAGGGACCAGACCCAGTACTTC
CASSAYRDQTQYF
>NA|TRBV7-3|TRBJ1-1|NA
TGTGCCAGCAGCTTAGGTGTAGGGACAACTGAAGCTTTCTTT
CASSLGVGTTEAFF
>NA|TRBV14|TRBJ1-1|few
TGTGCCAGCAGCCAAGCGGGGTCGTACACTGAAGCTTTCTTT
CASSQAGSYTEAFF
>NA|TRBV2|TRBJ1-5|NA
TGTGCCAGCAGTGATAGGGGAATCGTTCAGCCCCAGCATTTT
CASSDRGIVQPQHF
>NA|TRBV6-5|TRBJ1-1|NA
TGTGCCAGCAGTTACGAACCAGGGGTTGATGCTTTCTTT
CASSYEPGVDAFF
>TRBD1|TRBV14|TRBJ2-7|NA
TGTGCCAGCAGCGTGACAGGGGTCATCTACGAGCAGTACTTC
CASSVTGVIYEQYF
>NA|TRBV5-8|TRBJ2-7|NA
TGTGCCAGCAGCTTGAAGGACACCTCGTACTTC
CASSLKDTSYF
>NA|TRBV5-1|TRBJ1-5|NA
TGCGCCAGCAGCTTGTATGGCAATCAGCCCCAGCATTTT
CASSLYGNQPQHF
>NA|TRBV6-2/TRBV6-3|TRBJ1-1|NA
TGTGCCAGCAGTTTGGGGCAGGGGTATTATTCGGGGACTGAAGCTTTCTTT
CASSLGQGYYSGTEAFF
>NA|TRBV3-1/TRBV3-2|TRBJ1-3|NA
TGTGCCAGCAGCCAAGATGAAGGGGGAGGAAACACCATATATTTT
CASSQDEGGGNTIYF
>TRBD2|TRBV4-1|TRBJ2-5|NA
TGCGCCAGCAGCCAAGATCTAGCGGGGGGGCCAGAGACCCAGTACTTC
CASSQDLAGGPETQYF
>TRBD1|TRBV18|TRBJ2-7|few
TGTGCCAGCTCACCAACCGACAGGGACCACGAGCAGTACTTC
CASSPTDRDHEQYF
>NA|TRBV18|TRBJ1-1|NA
TGTGCCAGCTCACCTCTCCAAACAGGTGTTAACACTGAAGCTTTCTTT
CASSPLQTGVNTEAFF
>NA|TRBV4-3|TRBJ2-2|NA
TGCGCCAGCAGCCAAAATACAGTAAACACCGGGGAGCTGTTTTTT
CASSQNTVNTGELFF
>TRBD1|TRBV5-6|TRBJ1-6|NA
TGTGCCAGCAGCTTGGCCGGGACAGGGGGTCATTCACCCCTCCACTTT
CASSLAGTGGHSPLHF
>TRBD2|TRBV4-1|TRBJ2-3|few
TGCGCCAGCAGCCAACCTCTCCGGGGGAGGGGCACAGATACGCAGTATTTT
CASSQPLRGRGTDTQYF
>TRBD1|TRBV19|TRBJ2-7|NA
TGTGCCAGTAGTATCCCCCGTACCGACAGGGGCCCCTACGAGCAGTACTTC
CASSIPRTDRGPYEQYF
>NA|TRBV7-2|TRBJ2-3|NA
TGTGCCAGCAGCTTAGGTCCGGGGTTCACAGATACGCAGTATTTT
CASSLGPGFTDTQYF
>NA|TRBV18|TRBJ1-1|NA
TGTGCCAGCTCACCATTGTTTTCCAGGGTGACATCGAACACTGAAGCTTTCTTT
CASSPLFSRVTSNTEAFF
>TRBD1|TRBV7-9|TRBJ1-5|NA
TGTGCCAGCAGCCCTTGGACAGGGGAAAGTCAGCCCCAGCATTTT
CASSPWTGESQPQHF
>NA|TRBV5-4|TRBJ1-1|NA
TGTGCCAGCAGCACGGACAGTGGGCGGAACACTGAAGCTTTCTTT
CASSTDSGRNTEAFF